This T cell receptor beta chain was sequenced in a study of blood T cell repertoires in COVID-19 (dated by TCRdb to the early 2020s). For the wider study: Samples from collaborators originated in the United States, Italy and Spain and spanned both the acute and convalescent phases of COVID-19. The prospective study material was composed of cDNA or gDNA derived from T cells, B-cell-depleted T cells, or PBMCs. Where HLA class I and class II types were available, the types were taken from metadata supplied by the sample provider, not from assay-based typing. The sample metadata nearly always contained a de-identified subject ID, COVID-19 status, age in years and sex. The dataset comprised deeply sampled blood TCRbeta repertoires from subjects exposed to, actively infected with, or recovered from COVID-19. The samples were drawn from two sources: the first 160 participants of the ongoing ImmuneRACE study, and 1,254 subjects contributed by 6 global collaborators. The repertoires were released in a freely available public database intended as a resource for research on the immune response to SARS-CoV-2.

Looking up the germline V gene yields CDR1 MNHEY and CDR2 SVGAGI. Relative to germline, V is 6 bases shorter and J is 9 bases shorter, with 12 bases between their ends. Including cysteine and phenylalanine, the CDR3 has 12 amino acids. Just CDR3 DNA is preserved here, 36 bases in frame from base 1. TCRbeta CDR3 regions were amplified from genomic DNA using the immunoSEQ Assay, a bias-controlled multiplex PCR. Per the source publication's procedure: Within the assay, amplification of reference gene primers was used to estimate how many nucleated cells each sample contained. Sequence reads were collapsed and filtered to measure the absolute abundance of every unique TCRbeta CDR3 rearrangement. For each sample, productive Simpson clonality was calculated as the square root of Simpson's diversity index over productive rearrangements. TCRdb obtained this table from immuneACCESS and retained in-frame rearrangements with V and J assigned. These tables miss some clones; where compared with another copy, unresolved V genes account for less than half of the shortfall, and the remainder is unexplained. That table is the source of V, J and clone size, and D and trimming were worked out from the DNA. The sample table records around 200,000 clones; 70% to 90% of these occur just once. Clones ranked in the top ten supply around 5.2% of the sample.

The collaborating institutions used their own protocols to collect whole blood in K2EDTA tubes. For TCRbeta analysis, collaborator samples were shipped as frozen whole blood, as isolated PBMCs, or as DNA extracted from either sample type. Study-level results and caveats: Clinical and demographic metadata were provided uncurated, with the amount varying by source and participant.

A word on this clone: The specificity of this receptor is unknown. No per-base quality is available; no much larger clone lies one base away.

Sequencing was done on a sample of peripheral blood. The TCR sequence derives from a woman older than 75 with acute or convalescent COVID-19. The chain is encoded by TRBV6-5 joined to TRBJ1-5; matching of 6 bases hints at TRBD1 as the D gene. The DNA sequence is given as TGTGCCAGCAGGGACAGCGGAGGGCCCCAGCATTTT. It translates to CASRDSGGPQHF.